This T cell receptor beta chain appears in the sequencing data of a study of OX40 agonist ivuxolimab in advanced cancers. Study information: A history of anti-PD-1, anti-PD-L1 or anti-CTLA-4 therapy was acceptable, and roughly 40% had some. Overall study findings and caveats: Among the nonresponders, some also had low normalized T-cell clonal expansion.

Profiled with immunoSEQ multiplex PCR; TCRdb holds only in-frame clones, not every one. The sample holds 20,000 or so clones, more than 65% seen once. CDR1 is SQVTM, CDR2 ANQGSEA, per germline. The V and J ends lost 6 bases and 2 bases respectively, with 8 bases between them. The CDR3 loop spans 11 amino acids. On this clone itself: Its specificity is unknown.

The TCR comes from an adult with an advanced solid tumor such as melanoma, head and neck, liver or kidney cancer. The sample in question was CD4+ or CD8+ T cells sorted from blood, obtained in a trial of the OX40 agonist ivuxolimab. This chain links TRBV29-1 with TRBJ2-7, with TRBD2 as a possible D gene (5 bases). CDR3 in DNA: TGCAGCGTCAGGCGGGCCTACGAGCAGTACTTC. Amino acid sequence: CSVRRAYEQYF.